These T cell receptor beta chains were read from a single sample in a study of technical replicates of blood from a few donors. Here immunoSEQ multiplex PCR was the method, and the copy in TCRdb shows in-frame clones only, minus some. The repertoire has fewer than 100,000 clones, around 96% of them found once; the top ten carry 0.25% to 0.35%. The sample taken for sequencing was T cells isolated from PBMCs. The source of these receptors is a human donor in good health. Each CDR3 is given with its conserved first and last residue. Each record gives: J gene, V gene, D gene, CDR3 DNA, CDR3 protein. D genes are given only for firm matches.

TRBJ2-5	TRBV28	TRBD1	TGTGCCAGCAGTTTAGCCTACCGGGACAGGGGGCCAGAGACCCAGTACTTC	CASSLAYRDRGPETQYF
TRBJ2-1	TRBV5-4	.	TGTGCCAGCAGCTTGGGTGGGACACTCAATGAGCAGTTCTTC	CASSLGGTLNEQFF
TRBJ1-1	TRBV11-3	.	TGTGCCAGCAGCCCACCTCCGCAGGGCGAAGCTTTCTTT	CASSPPPQGEAFF
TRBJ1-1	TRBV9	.	TGTGCCAGCAGCGCGCCCGGGACATTGAACACTGAAGCTTTCTTT	CASSAPGTLNTEAFF
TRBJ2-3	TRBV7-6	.	TGTGCCAGCAGCCCCACTAGGCAGATCACAGATACGCAGTATTTT	CASSPTRQITDTQYF
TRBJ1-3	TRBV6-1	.	TGTGCCAGCTCAGGAACTGGAAACACCATATATTTT	CASSGTGNTIYF
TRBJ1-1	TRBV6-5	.	TGTGCCAGCAGAATAAGACTGGGAGGGAACACTGAAGCTTTCTTT	CASRIRLGGNTEAFF
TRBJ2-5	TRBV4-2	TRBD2	TGTGCCAGCAGCCAAGATTCAAGCGGGAGACTAGAGACCCAGTACTTC	CASSQDSSGRLETQYF
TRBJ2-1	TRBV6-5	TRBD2	TGTGCCAGCAGTTACTTCGGGGGGTTCAATGAGCAGTTCTTC	CASSYFGGFNEQFF
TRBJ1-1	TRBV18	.	TGTGCCAGCTCATCATTGACAGATACTGAAGCTTTCTTT	CASSSLTDTEAFF
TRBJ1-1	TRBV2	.	TGTGCCAGCAGGGAAGACACGAACACTGAAGCTTTCTTT	CASREDTNTEAFF
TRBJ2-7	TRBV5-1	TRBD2	TGCGCCAGCAGCTTGGTACTAGCGGGAGGTATGTACGAGCAGTACTTC	CASSLVLAGGMYEQYF
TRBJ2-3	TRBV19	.	TGTGCCAGTAGTATAAAGGGGGGGGATAGGGATACGCAGTATTTT	CASSIKGGDRDTQYF
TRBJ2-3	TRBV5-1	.	TGCGCCAGCAGCTTGGCAGGCACAGATACGCAGTATTTT	CASSLAGTDTQYF
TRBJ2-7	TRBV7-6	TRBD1	TGTGCCAGCAGCTTGATGGGACAGGGGGCAAGCGAGCAGTACTTC	CASSLMGQGASEQYF
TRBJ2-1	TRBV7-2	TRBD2	TGTGCCAGCAGCCGAGAAACTAGCGGGAGAATTTCCTACAATGAGCAGTTCTTC	CASSRETSGRISYNEQFF
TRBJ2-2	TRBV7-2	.	TGTGCCAGCAGCTTATATTACACCGGGGAGCTGTTTTTT	CASSLYYTGELFF
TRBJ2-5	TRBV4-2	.	TGTGCCAGCAGCCAATACAGGGATCAAGAGACCCAGTACTTC	CASSQYRDQETQYF
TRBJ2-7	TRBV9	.	TGTGCCAGCAGCCCGGAGGGTGCGGGACTCAACGAGCAGTACTTC	CASSPEGAGLNEQYF
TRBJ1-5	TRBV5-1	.	TGCGCCAGCAGCTTGGAAACGGATCAGCCCCAGCATTTT	CASSLETDQPQHF
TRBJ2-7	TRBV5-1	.	TGCGCCAGCAGTGAGGGAGACTACGAGCAGTACTTC	CASSEGDYEQYF
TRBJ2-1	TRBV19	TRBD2	TGTGCCAGTAGTACTCCGGGGGGTGAGCAGTTCTTC	CASSTPGGEQFF
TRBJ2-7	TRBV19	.	TGTGCCAGTAGTATAGGTGGGAGCCCCCACGAGCAGTACTTC	CASSIGGSPHEQYF
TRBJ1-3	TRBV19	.	TGTGCCAGTAGTCGAGGCTCCCACTCTGGAAACACCATATATTTT	CASSRGSHSGNTIYF
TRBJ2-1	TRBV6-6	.	TGTGCCAGCAGTCAGTTGTTCGGGAATAAGCACAATGAGCAGTTCTTC	CASSQLFGNKHNEQFF
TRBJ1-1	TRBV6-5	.	TGTGCCAGCAGACACCAGACTGAAGCTTTCTTT	CASRHQTEAFF
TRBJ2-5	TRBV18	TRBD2	TGTGCCAGCTCACTCTCCGGACTAGCGAGTTTCAAAGAGACCCAGTACTTC	CASSLSGLASFKETQYF
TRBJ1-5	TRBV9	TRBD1	TGTGCCAGCAGCGCCCAGGGACAGTACAATCAGCCCCAGCATTTT	CASSAQGQYNQPQHF
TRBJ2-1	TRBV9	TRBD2	TGTGCCAGCAGCCCTAGCGGGAGAGGTTTGAATGAGCAGTTCTTC	CASSPSGRGLNEQFF
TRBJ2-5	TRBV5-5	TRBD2	TGTGCCAGCAGCTTGGGACTAGCGGATGGAGAGACCCAGTACTTC	CASSLGLADGETQYF
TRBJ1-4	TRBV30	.	TGTGCCTGGAGACAGGGAACTCAGGAAAAACTGTTTTTT	CAWRQGTQEKLFF
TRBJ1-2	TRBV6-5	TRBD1	TGTGCCAGCAGTTCGACAGGGTTCATCTATGGCTACACCTTC	CASSSTGFIYGYTF
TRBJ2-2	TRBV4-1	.	TGCGCCAGCAGCCAAGTTAATGTAAACACCGGGGAGCTGTTTTTT	CASSQVNVNTGELFF
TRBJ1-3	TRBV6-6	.	TGTGCCAGCAGTTACTCAGGGGCTGGAAACACCATATATTTT	CASSYSGAGNTIYF
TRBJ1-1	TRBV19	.	TGTGCCAGTAGTTCGAGGGTCCAGAACACTGAAGCTTTCTTT	CASSSRVQNTEAFF
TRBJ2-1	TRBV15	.	TGTGCCACCAGCAGGGACAACCACAATGAGCAGTTCTTC	CATSRDNHNEQFF
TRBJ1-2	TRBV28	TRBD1	TGTGCCAGCAGGCCGACAGGGGGAAACTATGGCTACACCTTC	CASRPTGGNYGYTF
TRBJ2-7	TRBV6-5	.	TGTGCCAGTCGGCGGACTGCTTCCTACGAGCAGTACTTC	CASRRTASYEQYF
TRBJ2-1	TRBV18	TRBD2	TGTGCCAGCTCACCGACTAGCGGGAGTTACAATGAGCAGTTCTTC	CASSPTSGSYNEQFF
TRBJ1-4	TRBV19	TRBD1	TGTGCCAGTAGGAGGACAGGCTATAATGAAAAACTGTTTTTT	CASRRTGYNEKLFF
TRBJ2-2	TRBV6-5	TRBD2	TGTGCCAGCAGCACCACTAGCGGAAACACCGGGGAACTGTTTTTT	CASSTTSGNTGELFF
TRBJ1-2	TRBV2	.	TGTGCCAGCAGTGGCGGACATATCCCGAACTATGGCTACACCTTC	CASSGGHIPNYGYTF
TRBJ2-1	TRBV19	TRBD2	TGTGCCAGTAGTATGCTAGCGGGAGGCGCCAATGAGCAGTTCTTC	CASSMLAGGANEQFF
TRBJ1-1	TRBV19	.	TGTGCCAGTAGTATACCCTGGGGAGACGCGAACACTGAAGCTTTCTTT	CASSIPWGDANTEAFF
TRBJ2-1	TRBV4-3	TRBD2	TGCGCCAGCAGCCAAGTCGGGAGGAATGAGCAGTTCTTC	CASSQVGRNEQFF
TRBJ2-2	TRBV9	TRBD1	TGTGCCAGCAGCGTAGGGGGACAGGGGCAGGGCGGGGAGCTGTTTTTT	CASSVGGQGQGGELFF
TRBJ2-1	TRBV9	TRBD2	TGTGCCAGCAGCGTAGGGGCGGGAGTAGGAGATGAGCAGTTCTTC	CASSVGAGVGDEQFF
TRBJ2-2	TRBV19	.	TGTGCCAGTAGTTCATTAGGGACTGCGAACACCGGGGAGCTGTTTTTT	CASSSLGTANTGELFF
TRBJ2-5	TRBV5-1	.	TGCGCCAGCAGCGCGGGTAGTACGGCCCAAGAGACCCAGTACTTC	CASSAGSTAQETQYF
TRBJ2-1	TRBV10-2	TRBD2	TGCGCCACCGGGACTAGCGGGAGCTATGAGCAGTTCTTC	CATGTSGSYEQFF
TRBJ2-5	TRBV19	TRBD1	TGTGCCAGTAGTGAGCCGGGACAGATGATGGAGACCCAGTACTTC	CASSEPGQMMETQYF
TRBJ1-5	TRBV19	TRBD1	TGTGCCAGTAGTATAAGGGGGCTAGATCAGCCCCAGCATTTT	CASSIRGLDQPQHF
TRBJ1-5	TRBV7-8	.	TGTGCCAGCAAGGAAGGGGGTAATCAGCCCCAGCATTTT	CASKEGGNQPQHF
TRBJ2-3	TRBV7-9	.	TGTGCCAGCAGCTACGGAGACCTCACAGATACGCAGTATTTT	CASSYGDLTDTQYF
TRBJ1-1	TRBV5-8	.	TGTGCCAGCAGCTTGGGGGCCGTGAACACTGAAGCTTTCTTT	CASSLGAVNTEAFF
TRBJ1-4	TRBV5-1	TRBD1	TGCGCCAGCAGCTTTGGGACAGGGCATGAAAAACTGTTTTTT	CASSFGTGHEKLFF
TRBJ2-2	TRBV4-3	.	TGCGCCAGCAGCCAAGACAGGCACACCGGGGAGCTGTTTTTT	CASSQDRHTGELFF